This T cell receptor beta chain emerged from a study of blood T cell repertoires in COVID-19 (dated by TCRdb to the early 2020s). At the level of the whole study: The collaborator samples originated in the United States, Italy and Spain and spanned the acute and convalescent phases of COVID-19. The material from the prospective study consisted of cDNA or gDNA derived from T cells, B-cell-depleted T cells, or PBMCs. Subjects who had been exposed to COVID-19, were actively infected with it, or had recovered from it provided the deeply sampled blood TCRbeta repertoires that made up the dataset. The repertoires were made available in a free public database intended to serve as a resource for research on the immune response to SARS-CoV-2. The samples were drawn from two sources: the first 160 participants of the ongoing ImmuneRACE study, and over 1,000 subjects contributed by 6 global collaborators. The sample metadata nearly always contained a de-identified subject ID, COVID-19 status, age in years and sex. Where available, HLA class I and class II types were obtained from metadata supplied by the sample provider rather than from assay-based typing. General conclusions and limits of the study: Clinical and demographic metadata were provided uncurated, with the amount varying by source and participant.

CDR1 is given as SGHDT and CDR2 as YYEEEE, both from the germline V gene. The CDR3, cysteine through phenylalanine, is 14 amino acids long. Only the CDR3 DNA stays, 42 bases, in frame from base 1. The V end gives up 1 base and the J end 5 bases, leaving 5 bases in the junction not matched to a gene. Each collaborating institution followed its own protocols to collect whole blood in K2EDTA tubes. Collaborator samples were shipped for TCRbeta analysis as frozen whole blood, isolated PBMCs, or DNA extracted from either sample type. The immunoSEQ Assay, a bias-controlled multiplex PCR, was used to amplify TCRbeta CDR3 regions from genomic DNA. Processing in the source paper ran as follows. The number of nucleated cells in each sample was estimated from the amplification of reference gene primers within the assay. To quantify the absolute abundance of each unique TCRbeta CDR3 rearrangement, sequence reads were collapsed and filtered. For each sample, productive Simpson clonality was calculated as the square root of Simpson's diversity index over productive rearrangements. TCRdb limited this immuneACCESS table to in-frame rearrangements with V and J called. A share of clones is missing; checked studies link under half to unresolved V genes, and the rest is unexplained. That table is the source of V, J and clone size, and D and trimming were worked out from the DNA. The sample contains nearly 110,000 clones, 71% of them found a single time. Roughly 0.9% of the sample comes from the top ten.

This clone appeared a few times. Its antigen remains unidentified. No per-base quality is available; no much larger clone lies one base away. The sequence is built from TRBV5-6 and TRBJ2-7, and 8 bases in between align with TRBD1. The sequence derives from a human donor with acute or convalescent COVID-19. The donor label of this sample is uncertain. Sequenced sample: peripheral blood. The CDR3 region has the sequence CASSLFQGAHEQYF. Read as DNA, the sequence is TGTGCCAGCAGCTTGTTCCAGGGGGCCCACGAGCAGTACTTC.